This T cell receptor (beta chain) was found in a study of post-analysis software for immune sequencing data. Overall study results and limits: Elevated frequency relative to controls characterized roughly five TRBV segments in patients, TRBV5-6, TRBV5-1 and TRBV20-1 among them. Co-batched samples clustered tightly together by F measure. Versus controls, multiple sclerosis patients showed significantly lower diversity (normalized Chao1).

Unique-molecular-identifier-tagged TCR beta cDNA libraries were used. T cells, about 0.85 to 11 million of them, yielded roughly 0.5 million cDNA molecules. TCRdb re-called the PCR reads through MiXCR, storing one row per CDR3 protein. The sample lists about 770,000 distinct CDR3 sequences, roughly 50% occurring once. A word on this clonotype: Its cognate antigen is unknown.

CDR1 SGDLS and CDR2 YYNGEE come from the germline V gene. The CDR3 extends over 16 amino acids. The rearrangement joins TRBV9 to TRBJ2-5, with 12 bases that match TRBD2. TRBJ2-7 explains the end of the DNA better; the J call may be wrong. Input material: blood. The sequence was obtained from a girl aged 5-17 years with multiple sclerosis. As DNA, the CDR3 is TGTGCCAGCAGCGAGGGGGGACTAGCGGGTCTTGGCGAGCAGTACTTC. Translation: CASSEGGLAGLGEQYF.